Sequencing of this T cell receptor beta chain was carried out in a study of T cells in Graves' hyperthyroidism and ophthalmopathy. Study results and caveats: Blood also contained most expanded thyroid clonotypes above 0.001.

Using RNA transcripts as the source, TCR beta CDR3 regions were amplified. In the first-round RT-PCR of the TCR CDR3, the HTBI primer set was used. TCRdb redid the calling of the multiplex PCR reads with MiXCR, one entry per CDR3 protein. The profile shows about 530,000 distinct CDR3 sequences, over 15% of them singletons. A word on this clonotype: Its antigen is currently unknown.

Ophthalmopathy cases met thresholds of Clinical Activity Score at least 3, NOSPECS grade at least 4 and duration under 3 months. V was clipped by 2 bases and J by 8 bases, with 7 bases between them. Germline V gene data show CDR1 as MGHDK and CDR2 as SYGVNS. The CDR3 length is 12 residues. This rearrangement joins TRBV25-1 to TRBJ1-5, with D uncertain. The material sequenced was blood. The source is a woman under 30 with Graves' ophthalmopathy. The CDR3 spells CASSEGWEPQHF. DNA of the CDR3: TGTGCCAGCAGTGAAGGTTGGGAGCCCCAGCATTTT.